These T cell receptor beta chains were read from a single sample in a study of cytomegalovirus exposure and HLA in healthy donors. Assay used: immunoSEQ multiplex PCR; TCRdb lists only in-frame clones, some missing. The sample gives 100,000 to 150,000 clones, around 80% of which show up once; approximately 10% is in the top ten. Sequencing was carried out using PBMCs. These receptors all come from a man aged 25 to 40 in good health and CMV-seropositive. Each CDR3 is given with its conserved first and last residue. Each record gives: D gene, clone size, J gene, V gene, CDR3 protein, CDR3 DNA. The D gene is left open where the match is weak. Clone sizes are given selectively: once, few, many, or a class where the clone is expanded.

>TRBD1|NA|TRBJ1-3|TRBV19
CASSPGTGGNTIYF
TGTGCCAGTAGTCCCGGGACAGGGGGAAACACCATATATTTT
>TRBD1|NA|TRBJ1-4|TRBV5-4
CASSLGGTGSEKLFF
TGTGCCAGCAGCTTGGGGGGGACAGGGTCTGAAAAACTGTTTTTT
>TRBD1|NA|TRBJ1-1|TRBV19
CASSTWTGGTEAFF
TGTGCCAGTAGTACTTGGACAGGGGGCACTGAAGCTTTCTTT
>TRBD2|NA|TRBJ2-3|TRBV27
CASSYLAGSSTDTQYF
TGTGCCAGCAGTTATCTAGCGGGATCTAGCACAGATACGCAGTATTTT
>TRBD2|NA|TRBJ2-1|TRBV5-1
CASSYPTSGAWGDEQFF
TGCGCCAGCAGCTATCCGACTAGCGGGGCCTGGGGGGATGAGCAGTTCTTC
>NA|NA|TRBJ1-3|TRBV15
CATSREKTRAGNTIYF
TGTGCCACCAGCAGAGAGAAGACCAGGGCCGGAAACACCATATATTTT
>TRBD1|NA|TRBJ2-7|TRBV13
CASSSSGTGNYEQYF
TGTGCCAGCAGCTCGTCCGGGACAGGTAACTACGAGCAGTACTTC
>TRBD2|once|TRBJ2-1|TRBV19
CASSLGTSGPSYNEQFF
TGTGCCAGTAGTTTGGGGACTAGCGGGCCATCCTACAATGAGCAGTTCTTC
>TRBD2|NA|TRBJ2-1|TRBV25-1
CASRARVAGYNEQFF
TGTGCCAGCAGGGCTCGGGTAGCGGGATACAATGAGCAGTTCTTC
>TRBD2|NA|TRBJ2-7|TRBV4-3
CASSQDSGRAGGEQYF
TGCGCCAGCAGCCAAGATTCCGGTAGGGCGGGGGGCGAGCAGTACTTC
>NA|NA|TRBJ1-3|TRBV30
CACPTSGSENTIYF
TGTGCCTGCCCAACCTCGGGGTCGGAAAACACCATATATTTT
>NA|NA|TRBJ2-7|TRBV19
CASSIQGTKPLYEQYF
TGTGCCAGTAGTATCCAGGGAACCAAACCTCTATACGAGCAGTACTTC
>TRBD2|NA|TRBJ2-5|TRBV29-1
CSVEGGLAGETQYF
TGCAGCGTTGAGGGCGGGCTAGCGGGAGAGACCCAGTACTTC
>TRBD2|NA|TRBJ2-7|TRBV5-1
CASTSTWTSGGRGQYF
TGCGCCAGCACGTCGACCTGGACTAGCGGGGGACGGGGGCAGTACTTC
>TRBD1|NA|TRBJ1-5|TRBV19
CASSSTGGYQPQHF
TGTGCCAGTAGTAGTACAGGGGGCTATCAGCCCCAGCATTTT
>TRBD1|NA|TRBJ2-6|TRBV4-1
CASSPGQDVSGANVLTF
TGCGCCAGCAGCCCGGGACAGGATGTCTCTGGGGCCAACGTCCTGACTTTC
>TRBD2|few|TRBJ2-1|TRBV27
CASSLSEAGDINEQFF
TGTGCCAGCAGTTTATCAGAAGCGGGGGACATCAATGAGCAGTTCTTC
>TRBD1|few|TRBJ2-7|TRBV25-1
CASSDFQTGPEQYF
TGTGCCAGCAGTGACTTCCAGACAGGGCCCGAGCAGTACTTC
>TRBD2|NA|TRBJ2-7|TRBV5-1
CASSHGLALTYEQYF
TGCGCCAGCAGCCATGGACTAGCGCTCACCTACGAGCAGTACTTC
>TRBD1|NA|TRBJ1-3|TRBV30
CAWRTGAGNTIYF
TGTGCCTGGAGGACAGGGGCTGGAAACACCATATATTTT
>NA|few|TRBJ1-5|TRBV7-9
CASSSGQINQPQHF
TGTGCCAGCAGCTCCGGACAGATCAATCAGCCCCAGCATTTT
>NA|few|TRBJ2-3|TRBV18
CASSGGGTDTQYF
TGTGCCAGCTCGGGAGGAGGGACCGATACGCAGTATTTT
>NA|NA|TRBJ2-3|TRBV11-3
CASSLGQASTDTQYF
TGTGCCAGCAGCTTAGGCCAGGCCAGCACAGATACGCAGTATTTT
>TRBD1|NA|TRBJ2-5|TRBV2
CASSSGTVQETQYF
TGTGCCAGCAGTTCCGGGACAGTCCAAGAGACCCAGTACTTC
>NA|NA|TRBJ1-1|TRBV5-1
CVSSSETNTEAFF
TGCGTCAGCAGTTCGGAGACGAACACTGAAGCTTTCTTT
>NA|NA|TRBJ1-1|TRBV7-9
CASSLAGVSTEAFF
TGTGCCAGCAGCTTAGCAGGGGTCAGCACTGAAGCTTTCTTT
>TRBD2|NA|TRBJ2-1|TRBV5-1
CASSSVLAGGQDEQFF
TGCGCCAGCAGCTCCGTCCTAGCGGGAGGGCAGGATGAGCAGTTCTTC
>TRBD2|NA|TRBJ2-7|TRBV30
CAWSTTSGSSYEQYF
TGTGCCTGGAGCACGACTAGCGGAAGCTCCTACGAGCAGTACTTC
>TRBD1|few|TRBJ1-2|TRBV20-1
CSARDRGGYTF
TGCAGTGCTAGGGACAGGGGCGGCTACACCTTC
>NA|NA|TRBJ1-2|TRBV7-9
CASSFNRQGYGYTF
TGTGCCAGCAGCTTTAACAGGCAAGGCTATGGCTACACCTTC
>TRBD1|NA|TRBJ2-1|TRBV6-4
CASSGGTGDFNEQFF
TGTGCCAGCAGCGGCGGGACAGGGGATTTCAATGAGCAGTTCTTC
>NA|NA|TRBJ1-2|TRBV5-1
CASRAAGNYGYTF
TGCGCCAGCAGAGCGGCAGGAAACTATGGCTACACCTTC
>TRBD2|NA|TRBJ2-7|TRBV7-9
CASQTAGVQYF
TGTGCCAGCCAAACTGCGGGGGTGCAGTACTTC
>NA|few|TRBJ2-7|TRBV4-3
CASSQGSQGGYEQYF
TGCGCCAGCAGCCAAGGCTCCCAGGGGGGCTACGAGCAGTACTTC
>TRBD2|NA|TRBJ2-7|TRBV18
CASSPPAGDYEQYF
TGTGCCAGCTCACCACCTGCGGGGGACTACGAGCAGTACTTC
>TRBD1|NA|TRBJ2-3|TRBV7-7
CASSLQGQGDTQYF
TGTGCCAGCAGCTTACAGGGACAGGGTGATACGCAGTATTTT
>TRBD2|NA|TRBJ2-7|TRBV15
CATSRGRREYYLEQYF
TGTGCCACCAGCAGAGGGAGGCGGGAGTATTATCTCGAGCAGTACTTC
>NA|few|TRBJ1-1|TRBV11-2
CASSPLQTVWTEAFF
TGTGCCAGCAGCCCCTTACAGACAGTTTGGACTGAAGCTTTCTTT
>NA|NA|TRBJ2-4|TRBV5-4
CASVRPGGNIQYF
TGTGCCAGCGTGCGACCCGGAGGGAACATTCAGTACTTC
>NA|NA|TRBJ1-5|TRBV12-5
CASGLQPRGSPGFNQPQHF
TGTGCTAGTGGTTTGCAGCCACGTGGCAGCCCGGGATTCAATCAGCCCCAGCATTTT
>TRBD1|NA|TRBJ2-7|TRBV10-3
CAIRGDRGNDEQYF
TGTGCCATCAGGGGGGACAGGGGTAACGACGAGCAGTACTTC
>NA|once|TRBJ2-1|TRBV7-6
CASSFSTRRVEAEQFF
TGTGCCAGCAGCTTTTCGACTAGGCGAGTCGAGGCTGAGCAGTTCTTC
>NA|NA|TRBJ1-5|TRBV27
CASSFQRASEPQHF
TGTGCCAGCAGTTTCCAGAGGGCCTCTGAGCCCCAGCATTTT
>NA|NA|TRBJ2-2|TRBV30
CAWSVWRDLSGELFF
TGTGCCTGGAGTGTATGGCGGGACCTGTCCGGGGAGCTGTTTTTT
>NA|NA|TRBJ1-5|TRBV19
CASSIRGGEQPQHF
TGTGCCAGTAGTATTCGAGGGGGAGAGCAGCCCCAGCATTTT
>TRBD2|NA|TRBJ2-1|TRBV4-1
CASSYPGLDNEQFF
TGCGCCAGCAGCTACCCGGGACTAGACAATGAGCAGTTCTTC